The 21 T cell receptor beta chains reported below all come from one sample, sequenced in a study of OX40 agonist ivuxolimab in advanced cancers. Measured with immunoSEQ multiplex PCR; TCRdb has only the in-frame clones, and not every one. The repertoire has approximately 64,000 clones, about 83% of them found once; the top ten carry 0.7%. Here the sequenced sample was CD4+ or CD8+ T cells sorted from blood, taken in a trial of the OX40 agonist ivuxolimab. These receptor sequences come from an adult with an advanced solid tumor such as melanoma, head and neck, liver or kidney cancer.

This chain joins TRBV5-1 and TRBJ2-3; no clear D. In germline, CDR1 is SGHRS, CDR2 YFSETQ. The CDR3 is 18 residues long. Trimming took 4 bases from V and 5 from J, leaving 26 bases between them. CDR3 DNA: TGCGCCAGCAGCGTGGGCTGGAAGACATTTTTAGGAGAAGATACGCAGTATTTT. Translation: CASSVGWKTFLGEDTQYF.

V usage is TRBV7-9 and J usage is TRBJ1-2; D is ambiguous. Germline CDR1 is SEHNR and CDR2 is FQNEAQ (reference sequence). The ends were cut back, 3 bases at V and 3 bases at J, with 5 bases in the middle. This CDR3 has 12 amino acids. The CDR3 nucleotides read TGTGCCAGCAGCTTTATCGACTATGGCTACACCTTC. Its translation is CASSFIDYGYTF.

The chain joins TRBV30 to TRBJ2-1, with D maybe TRBD2 (6 bases). The CDR3 contains 13 residues. With 2 bases removed from V and 9 bases from J, the gap between germline ends came to 14 bases. In germline, CDR1 is GTSNPN, CDR2 SVGIG (reference sequence). In DNA form, the CDR3 reads TGTGCCTGGAGTAAAGGTAGCGGTGGTGAGCAGTTCTTC. Translated, it gives CAWSKGSGGEQFF.

This clone ranks as medium-sized. The V and J genes are TRBV5-1 and TRBJ2-7; 11 nucleotides match TRBD1. The CDR3 runs 14 residues. V dropped 3 bases and J dropped 4; count of bases not matched to a gene: 3. CDR1 and CDR2 from the germline V gene are SGHRS and YFSETQ. The CDR3 sequence: CASSSGTGGYEQYF. The CDR3 DNA reads as TGCGCCAGCAGCTCCGGGACAGGGGGATACGAGCAGTACTTC. The complete variable domain, with remaining parts taken from reference TRBV5-1 and TRBJ2-7, reads KAGVTQTPRYLIKTRGQQVTLSCSPISGHRSVSWYQQTPGQGLQFLFEYFSETQRNKGNFPGRFSGRQFSNSRSEMNVSTLELGDSALYLCASSSGTGGYEQYFGPGTRLTVT.

A single count supports this clone. This rearrangement joins TRBV18 to TRBJ2-3, with a tentative D call TRBD1 (6 bases). V gave up 0 bases and J gave up 3 bases, with 10 bases separating them. Germline CDR1 reads KGHSH; CDR2 reads LQKENI. CDR3 length: 15 amino acids. CDR3 bases: TGTGCCAGCTCACCACCCAGGGGCTGGACAGATACGCAGTATTTT. It codes for CASSPPRGWTDTQYF.

To note about this clone: An end of the junction does not agree with germline; a read error may underlie this. The chain combines TRBV7-2 with TRBJ2-7, with TRBD2 matching over 14 bases. The CDR3 length is 12 residues. CDR1 and CDR2 (germline): SGHTA, FQGNSA. CDR3 sequence: CASSSGLAGGNF. The CDR3 DNA reads TGTGCCAGCAGCTCAGGACTAGCGGGAGGAAACTTC.

The CDR3 loop reads CAWSKTDRAVYEQYF. The CDR3 DNA is TGTGCCTGGAGCAAGACGGACAGGGCCGTCTACGAGCAGTACTTC. The chain recombines TRBV30 with TRBJ2-7; 8 nucleotides agree with TRBD1. This CDR3 is built from 15 residues. V was pared by 3 bases and J by 3 bases, with 10 bases of the junction left unmatched. In germline, CDR1 is GTSNPN, CDR2 SVGIG (reference sequence).

V and J are TRBV7-2 and TRBJ1-2; the match to TRBD1 covers 7 bases. The CDR3 length is 14 residues. The V gene end was trimmed by 5 bases and the J gene end by 2 bases; junction bases not matched to a gene: 5. Germline V lookup: CDR1 SGHTA, CDR2 FQGNSA. Written as DNA, the CDR3 is TGTGCCAGCAGCGCGCACAGGGGAAACTATGGCTACACCTTC. Amino acid sequence: CASSAHRGNYGYTF.

V is TRBV5-1 and J is TRBJ2-1; 7 nucleotides match TRBD2. From germline, CDR1 is SGHRS and CDR2 YFSETQ. V was pared by 2 bases and J by 3 bases, with 5 bases of the junction left unmatched. CDR3 size: 15 residues. CDR3 DNA: TGCGCCAGCAGCTTCGGGAGCGGGGACTACAATGAGCAGTTCTTC. Protein sequence: CASSFGSGDYNEQFF.

The V gene is TRBV4-1, the J gene TRBJ2-7; 7 nucleotides line up with TRBD2. CDR1 and CDR2 from the germline V gene are MGHRA and YSYEKL. With V trimmed by 5 bases and J by 2 bases, 9 bases remained unmatched. CDR3 length: 15 amino acids. CDR3 loop: CASSYSLAAAYEQYF. The CDR3 nucleotides read TGCGCCAGCAGCTATTCTCTAGCGGCGGCCTACGAGCAGTACTTC.

The chain uses TRBV7-9 and TRBJ1-1, with TRBD1 matching over 8 bases. V shed 7 bases and J 6 bases; nucleotides not matched to a gene: 7. CDR1 is SEHNR and CDR2 is FQNEAQ in the germline V gene (reference sequence). The CDR3 has 13 residues. The CDR3 region is CASILLQGAEAFF. The CDR3 DNA sequence: TGTGCCAGCATCCTTCTACAGGGGGCTGAAGCTTTCTTT. The full variable domain, its missing parts supplied by reference TRBV7-9 and TRBJ1-1, is DTGVSQNPRHKITKRGQNVTFRCDPISEHNRLYWYRQTLGQGPEFLTYFQNEAQLEKSRLLSDRFSAERPKGSFSTLEIQRTEQGDSAMYLCASILLQGAEAFFGQGTRLTVV.

The rearrangement joins TRBV4-2 to TRBJ2-5; 7 bases match TRBD2. The CDR3 contains 16 residues. Germline V gene sequence: CDR1 LGHNA, CDR2 YNFKEQ. With V trimmed by 1 base and J by 5 bases, 10 bases remained unmatched. The CDR3 spells CASSQGTSRGLETQYF. The CDR3 nucleotides are TGTGCCAGCAGCCAAGGGACTAGTAGGGGACTGGAGACCCAGTACTTC.

This chain links TRBV7-2 with TRBJ1-2, with 7 bases fitting TRBD1. V lost 5 bases to trimming and J lost 5 bases; unmatched junction nucleotides: 14. This CDR3 has 16 amino acids. CDR1 and CDR2 (germline): SGHTA, FQGNSA. DNA of the CDR3: TGTGCCAGCAGCGGGGCCGCCTGGACAGGCCTATATGGCTACACCTTC. It codes for CASSGAAWTGLYGYTF.

The chain employs TRBV7-6 and TRBJ2-3; perhaps TRBD1 as D (7 bases). The germline V gene has CDR1 SGHVS and CDR2 FNYEAQ. CDR3 length: 15 amino acids. The V and J ends lost 0 bases and 1 base respectively, with 8 bases between them. CDR3 region: CASSLARGGTDTQYF. The CDR3 DNA reads as TGTGCCAGCAGCTTAGCCAGGGGGGGCACAGATACGCAGTATTTT.

This chain connects TRBV11-2 to TRBJ1-1, with D perhaps matching TRBD1 (6 bases). Trimming took off 1 base at V and 5 bases at J, with 17 bases between the two ends. This CDR3 comprises 16 residues. Germline V gene data show CDR1 as SGHAT and CDR2 as FQNNGV. CDR3 DNA: TGTGCCAGCAGCTTAGGCTCCGGGGGGAGGGGGACTGAAGCTTTCTTT. It encodes CASSLGSGGRGTEAFF.

This sequence joins TRBV19 and TRBJ1-1; a possible D gene is TRBD1 (5 bases). Looked up from germline, CDR1 is LNHDA and CDR2 is SQIVND (reference sequence). Trimming took off 5 bases at V and 5 bases at J, with 15 bases between the two ends. The CDR3 length is 14 residues. The DNA of the CDR3 is TGTGCCAGTAGTCCCGACGGGGGGGGAACTGAAGCTTTCTTT. Translating it yields CASSPDGGGTEAFF.

The chain recombines TRBV7-9 with TRBJ2-7; D remains unclear. CDR1 is SEHNR and CDR2 is FQNEAQ in the germline V gene (reference sequence). The V end lost 5 bases, the J end lost 3 bases, and 8 bases lay between the germline ends. The CDR3 is 12 amino acids. The CDR3 coding sequence is TGTGCCAGCAGCAACGGCGGCTACGAGCAGTACTTC. Its protein product is CASSNGGYEQYF.

This clone was seen once. The chain is built from TRBV27 and TRBJ2-7; TRBD2 aligns across 9 bases. V dropped 3 bases and J dropped 3; count of bases not matched to a gene: 9. The CDR3 is 16 amino acids. Looked up from germline, CDR1 is MNHEY and CDR2 is SMNVEV (reference sequence). The CDR3 DNA sequence: TGTGCCAGCAGTTTTGCCGGGGCTAGCGGGATCTACGAGCAGTACTTC. Protein: CASSFAGASGIYEQYF.

The V and J genes are TRBV6-1 and TRBJ2-3, with 10 nucleotides matching TRBD2. J gave up 7 bases and V 1 base, and 5 bases lay outside the gene matches. The CDR3 length is 15 residues. The germline V gene has CDR1 MNHNS and CDR2 SASEGT. The CDR3 nucleotides read TGTGCCAGCAGTGAAGAGTCTAGCGGGAGTTATACGCAGTATTTT. Its translation: CASSEESSGSYTQYF.

In its sample, this clone was seen a few times. This chain uses TRBV10-2 with TRBJ2-3; D possibly corresponds to TRBD2 (7 bases). Germline loops: CDR1 WSHSY, CDR2 SAAADI. The CDR3 has 14 amino acids. V lost 8 bases and J lost 4, with 16 bases in between. The CDR3 protein is CASGWGGGSDTQYF. CDR3 coding DNA: TGCGCCAGCGGTTGGGGGGGCGGGTCAGATACGCAGTATTTT.

This clone came up a few times. Other DNA sequences in the same sample also yield this CDR3. The chain employs TRBV6-5 and TRBJ2-7; TRBD2 agrees at 8 bases. Germline CDR1 MNHEY, CDR2 SVGAGI. V trimming: 5 bases; J trimming: 5 bases; junction bases outside the gene matches: 5. There are 13 residues in the CDR3. As DNA, the CDR3 is TGTGCCAGCAGTCGGACTAGCTTCCACGAGCAGTACTTC. Translation: CASSRTSFHEQYF.